One and the same sample provided the 32 T cell receptor beta chains below, sequenced in a study of CD8 T cells in Susac syndrome. It was with random hexamers that 0.5 to 1 ug RNA was reverse transcribed. TCRdb re-analysed the immunoSEQ multiplex PCR reads in MiXCR, keeping a single row per CDR3 protein. Among about 150,000 distinct CDR3 sequences listed, about 94% were seen once. Sequencing was done on a sample of CD8+ T cells from PBMCs. The receptors shown here come from a human donor with multiple sclerosis.

This chain uses TRBV3-1 with TRBJ2-7; 7 bases agree with TRBD2. Germline CDR1 LGHDT, CDR2 YNNKEL (reference sequence). This CDR3 comprises 15 residues. After removal of 0 bases from V and 3 bases from J, the junction contained 5 bases not matched to a gene. Here the CDR3 DNA reads TGTGCCAGCAGCCAAGACCTCGGGAGGAACTACGAGCAGTACTTC. Protein sequence: CASSQDLGRNYEQYF.

The gene calls are TRBV29-1 and TRBJ2-1, with TRBD1 identical over 7 bases. J lost 0 bases, V lost 5 bases, and 10 bases had no gene match. The CDR3 is 16 amino acids. Germline lookup yields CDR1 SQVTM and CDR2 ANQGSEA. The CDR3 bases are TGCAGCGTTCCAACCGGGACAGAGAGCTCCTACAATGAGCAGTTCTTC. This sequence encodes CSVPTGTESSYNEQFF.

The chain has TRBV30 and TRBJ2-7; no definite D call. The CDR3 consists of 13 residues. The V gene's germline CDR1 is GTSNPN and CDR2 SVGIG (reference sequence). Trimming removed 3 bases from V and 0 bases from J, with 9 bases in between. The CDR3 sequence: CAWRERSSYEQYF. As DNA, the CDR3 is TGTGCCTGGAGAGAGCGTAGCTCCTACGAGCAGTACTTC.

The chain combines TRBV9 with TRBJ2-3, with D maybe TRBD2 (5 bases). Trimming stripped 3 bases from V and 5 bases from J, with 13 bases between. The CDR3 has 14 residues. CDR1 SGDLS and CDR2 YYNGEE come from the germline V gene. The CDR3 spells CASSGGAAVDTQYF. The CDR3 nucleotides read TGTGCCAGCAGCGGGGGAGCCGCAGTAGATACGCAGTATTTT.

J is TRBJ2-3 and V is TRBV7-9; weak D call: TRBD1 (6 bases). This CDR3 spans 13 amino acids. V was pared by 1 base and J by 6 bases, with 8 bases between. Germline CDR1 reads SEHNR; CDR2 reads FQNEAQ (reference sequence). The CDR3 is CASSLGGLDTQYF. CDR3 sequence (DNA): TGTGCCAGCAGCTTAGGGGGGCTGGATACGCAGTATTTT.

The chain couples TRBV20-1 to TRBJ2-5; 13 bases align to TRBD2. From germline, CDR1 is DFQATT and CDR2 SNEGSKA (reference sequence). The CDR3 contains 14 residues. V dropped 2 bases and J dropped 4; count of bases not matched to a gene: 1. CDR3 sequence (DNA): TGCAGTGCTAGACGACTAGCGGGGGGAGAGACCCAGTACTTC. As protein: CSARRLAGGETQYF.

The V gene is TRBV3-1, the J gene TRBJ2-1; D may correspond to TRBD1 or TRBD2 (5 bases each). V was trimmed by 4 bases and J by 4 bases, leaving 11 bases between them. The germline CDR1 and CDR2 sequences are LGHDT and YNNKEL (reference sequence). This CDR3 region has 14 residues. In nucleotides, the CDR3 is TGTGCCAGCAGCCCACAAGAGGGGTACAATGAGCAGTTCTTC. Its translation: CASSPQEGYNEQFF.

This chain links TRBV14 with TRBJ1-1; D call uncertain. This CDR3 has 13 amino acids. V was shortened by 6 bases and J by 1 base, with 9 bases between the two germline ends. Germline V gene data show CDR1 as SGHDN and CDR2 as FVKESK. The CDR3 coding sequence is TGTGCCAGCAGTCGAGAGGAGAACACTGAAGCTTTCTTT. Residues: CASSREENTEAFF.

The CDR3 here is CASSGWDSLNQPQHF. As DNA, the CDR3 is TGTGCCAGCAGCGGATGGGACAGTCTAAATCAGCCCCAGCATTTT. The chain links TRBV9 to TRBJ1-5; 7 bases match TRBD1. This CDR3 has 15 amino acids. CDR1 is SGDLS and CDR2 is YYNGEE in the germline V gene. The ends lost 3 bases at V and 4 bases at J; junction bases unmatched: 7.

V is TRBV30 and J is TRBJ1-1; the D gene is possibly TRBD1 (6 bases). CDR3 length equals 13 residues. Germline-derived CDR1 and CDR2 are GTSNPN and SVGIG (reference sequence). V was clipped by 0 bases and J by 7 bases, with 12 bases between them. CDR3 nucleotide sequence: TGTGCCTGGAGTGTTGGGGGGCCCCATGAAGCTTTCTTT. Amino acid sequence: CAWSVGGPHEAFF.

This chain uses TRBV12-3 or TRBV12-4 with TRBJ2-7, with 9 bases that match TRBD1. The CDR3 consists of 16 residues. V dropped 7 bases and J dropped 3; count of bases not matched to a gene: 13. For the CDR3, the DNA is TGTGCCAGCACTACTCCGGGACAGGGTACGCTCTACGAGCAGTACTTC. As protein: CASTTPGQGTLYEQYF.

This chain joins TRBV29-1 and TRBJ2-1; D is unresolved. V shed 7 bases and J shed 0 bases, with 10 bases lying between them. The CDR3 loop spans 13 amino acids. Germline values: CDR1 SQVTM, CDR2 ANQGSEA. The CDR3 sequence: CSDLSVSYNEQFF. CDR3 coding DNA: TGCAGCGATTTAAGTGTCTCCTACAATGAGCAGTTCTTC.

This rearrangement joins TRBV29-1 to TRBJ2-7; tentative D call: TRBD2 (6 bases). The V gene's germline CDR1 is SQVTM and CDR2 ANQGSEA. Trimming removed 5 bases at V and 4 bases at J, with 12 bases between. The CDR3 is 12 amino acids. CDR3 loop: CSVLEGRYEQYF. The CDR3 DNA sequence: TGCAGCGTTCTGGAGGGTCGGTACGAGCAGTACTTC.

The genes are TRBV9 and TRBJ2-2, with TRBD1 matching over 9 bases. Germline V gene data show CDR1 as SGDLS and CDR2 as YYNGEE. V lost 6 bases and J lost 5; bases outside the gene matches: 5. The CDR3 covers 14 residues. Here the CDR3 reads CASKTGGSTGELFF. In DNA form, the CDR3 reads TGTGCCAGCAAGACAGGGGGTAGTACCGGGGAGCTGTTTTTT.

The V and J genes are TRBV27 and TRBJ2-7, with TRBD2 identical over 8 bases. The germline CDR1 and CDR2 sequences are MNHEY and SMNVEV (reference sequence). The CDR3 is 16 residues long. V lost 5 bases, J lost 0 bases, and 9 bases stayed unmatched. This chain's CDR3 is CASSPSGGDISYEQYF. The CDR3 nucleotides read TGTGCCAGCAGTCCCTCCGGGGGGGACATCTCCTACGAGCAGTACTTC.

V is TRBV6-5 and J is TRBJ2-7; no clear D. V gave up 10 bases and J gave up 2 bases, with 12 bases separating them. The CDR3 covers 12 residues. Germline loops: CDR1 MNHEY, CDR2 SVGAGI. CDR3 amino acids: CATWDTTYEQYF. In DNA, the CDR3 is TGTGCCACCTGGGATACAACCTACGAGCAGTACTTC.

The chain is built from TRBV13 and TRBJ2-3, with 9 bases that match TRBD2. CDR1 is PRHDT, CDR2 FYEKMQ, per germline (reference sequence). CDR3 size: 19 residues. Trimming cost V 1 base and J 2 bases; bases outside gene matches: 13. CDR3 residues: CASSLDAGGSSSNTDTQYF. CDR3 DNA sequence: TGTGCCAGCAGCTTAGACGCGGGAGGGTCCTCCTCTAACACAGATACGCAGTATTTT.

The chain recombines TRBV2 with TRBJ2-3; D is perhaps TRBD2 (7 bases). The germline gives CDR1 SNHLY, CDR2 FYNNEI. CDR3 length equals 17 residues. Trimming stripped 3 bases from V and 2 bases from J, with 18 bases between. The CDR3 reads CASSDSGGPPSTDTQYF. CDR3 nucleotide sequence: TGTGCCAGCAGTGATTCCGGGGGGCCCCCGTCCACAGATACGCAGTATTTT.

The chain is built from TRBV4-1 and TRBJ2-7, with D possibly TRBD1 on 5 matching bases. The CDR3 sequence is 13 residues long. Germline loops: CDR1 MGHRA, CDR2 YSYEKL. Between the trimmed V and J ends, which lost 4 bases and 3 bases, there was a span of 10 bases. The CDR3, as DNA: TGCGCCAGCAGCCGGACATCCAACTACGAGCAGTACTTC. Amino acid sequence: CASSRTSNYEQYF.

V and J are TRBV28 and TRBJ2-5, with D perhaps assigned TRBD1 or TRBD2 (7 bases each). Per the germline V gene, CDR1 is MDHEN and CDR2 is SYDVKM. This CDR3 has 15 amino acids. V gave up 7 bases and J gave up 2 bases, with 17 bases separating them. The CDR3 DNA reads as TGTGCCAGCACCGACTACAGGGGAGGGCAAGAGACCCAGTACTTC. Its translation: CASTDYRGGQETQYF.

V usage is TRBV30 and J usage is TRBJ1-1; TRBD1 aligns across 9 bases. This CDR3 is 15 amino acids long. Germline V gives CDR1 GTSNPN, CDR2 SVGIG (reference sequence). J lost 7 bases, V lost 3 bases, and 12 bases had no gene match. CDR3 loop: CAWRRSGTGRSEAFF. CDR3 DNA: TGTGCCTGGAGGAGATCCGGGACAGGGAGGAGTGAAGCTTTCTTT.

The CDR3 DNA reads as TGTGCCAGCAGCGGAGGACAGGGGGTTGGTTCACCCCTCCACTTT. Its translation: CASSGGQGVGSPLHF. The chain recombines TRBV9 with TRBJ1-6; TRBD1 matches 10 bases. Germline-derived CDR1 and CDR2 are SGDLS and YYNGEE. V trimming: 3 bases; J trimming: 9 bases; junction bases outside the gene matches: 6. The CDR3 spans 15 residues.

V is TRBV11-2 and J is TRBJ1-5; D is perhaps TRBD1 (5 bases). The germline V gene has CDR1 SGHAT and CDR2 FQNNGV. The CDR3 runs 15 residues. Trimming removed 5 bases at V and 5 bases at J, with 16 bases between. DNA of the CDR3: TGTGCCAGCAGCACGAGACCGGGACCCGATCAGCCCCAGCATTTT. It translates to CASSTRPGPDQPQHF.

This clonotype was counted a single time. The chain carries TRBV29-1 and TRBJ1-2; 7 bases fit TRBD1. V was clipped by 5 bases and J by 8 bases; unmatched bases: 2. Germline V gene sequence: CDR1 SQVTM, CDR2 ANQGSEA. This CDR3 has 10 residues. The DNA for the CDR3 is TGCAGCGTTCAGGGGGGGGGCTACACCTTC. It encodes CSVQGGGYTF.

The V and J genes are TRBV9 and TRBJ2-7, with TRBD1 identical over 7 bases. Germline V lookup: CDR1 SGDLS, CDR2 YYNGEE. V was clipped by 3 bases and J by 8 bases; unmatched bases: 8. This CDR3 has 13 amino acids. CDR3 nucleotides: TGTGCCAGCAGCGCCGAGACAGGGCCCAAGCAGTACTTC. Translation gives CASSAETGPKQYF.

The rearrangement joins TRBV5-4 to TRBJ2-1; 14 bases are a match to TRBD2. The ends lost 4 bases at V and 5 bases at J; junction bases unmatched: 2. There are 15 residues in the CDR3. Germline V gene lookup returns CDR1 SGHNT and CDR2 YYREEE (reference sequence). CDR3 DNA sequence: TGTGCCAGCAGCCGGACTAGCGGGGGGCACAATGAGCAGTTCTTC. Amino acid sequence: CASSRTSGGHNEQFF.

The V call is TRBV20-1, the J call TRBJ2-1; TRBD2 might be the D (5 bases). V shed 5 bases and J shed 2 bases, with 22 bases lying between them. The CDR3 length is 17 residues. In germline, CDR1 is DFQATT, CDR2 SNEGSKA (reference sequence). The CDR3 coding sequence is TGCAGTGCTCCCCCGCCGAGGCTAGCAGGCGCCTACAATGAGCAGTTCTTC. It is translated as CSAPPPRLAGAYNEQFF.

This clonotype has more than one count but fewer than ten. V usage is TRBV29-1 and J usage is TRBJ2-2, with D hard to call. Germline lookup yields CDR1 SQVTM and CDR2 ANQGSEA. Trimming cost V 5 bases and J 4 bases, with 5 bases left between them. The CDR3 is made up of 11 amino acids. CDR3 DNA: TGCAGCGTTTCGGGCACCGGGGAGCTGTTTTTT. Translating gives CSVSGTGELFF.

The CDR3 region is CSARLHYLLTGGNYGYTF. CDR3 nucleotides: TGCAGTGCTAGACTACACTACCTCTTGACAGGGGGGAACTATGGCTACACCTTC. The rearrangement uses TRBV20-1 and TRBJ1-2; 9 bases fit TRBD1. The CDR3 length is 18 residues. The V gene end was trimmed by 2 bases and the J gene end by 2 bases; junction bases not matched to a gene: 15. The germline V gene has CDR1 DFQATT and CDR2 SNEGSKA (reference sequence).

This rearrangement joins TRBV3-1 to TRBJ1-5; D is ambiguous. Germline V gene data show CDR1 as LGHDT and CDR2 as YNNKEL (reference sequence). Trimming removed 1 base from V and 1 base from J, with 8 bases in between. CDR3 length equals 15 residues. The CDR3 spells CASSQGATSNQPQHF. For the CDR3, the DNA is TGTGCCAGCAGCCAAGGAGCGACAAGCAATCAGCCCCAGCATTTT.

This sequence joins TRBV5-1 and TRBJ2-1; the match to TRBD1 covers 8 bases. Losses at the gene ends were 3 bases for V and 2 bases for J; bases not matched to a gene: 4. The CDR3 sequence is 15 residues long. Germline V gives CDR1 SGHRS, CDR2 YFSETQ. CDR3 sequence: CASSSTGVAYNEQFF. The CDR3, as DNA: TGCGCCAGCAGCTCGACAGGGGTAGCCTACAATGAGCAGTTCTTC.

This chain links TRBV4-3 with TRBJ2-1; D not certain. Per the germline V gene, CDR1 is LGHNA and CDR2 is YSLEER. There are 15 residues in the CDR3. The V and J ends lost 0 bases and 1 base respectively, with 7 bases between them. The DNA for the CDR3 is TGCGCCAGCAGCCAAGAAGCACAGTCCTACAATGAGCAGTTCTTC. This codes for CASSQEAQSYNEQFF.